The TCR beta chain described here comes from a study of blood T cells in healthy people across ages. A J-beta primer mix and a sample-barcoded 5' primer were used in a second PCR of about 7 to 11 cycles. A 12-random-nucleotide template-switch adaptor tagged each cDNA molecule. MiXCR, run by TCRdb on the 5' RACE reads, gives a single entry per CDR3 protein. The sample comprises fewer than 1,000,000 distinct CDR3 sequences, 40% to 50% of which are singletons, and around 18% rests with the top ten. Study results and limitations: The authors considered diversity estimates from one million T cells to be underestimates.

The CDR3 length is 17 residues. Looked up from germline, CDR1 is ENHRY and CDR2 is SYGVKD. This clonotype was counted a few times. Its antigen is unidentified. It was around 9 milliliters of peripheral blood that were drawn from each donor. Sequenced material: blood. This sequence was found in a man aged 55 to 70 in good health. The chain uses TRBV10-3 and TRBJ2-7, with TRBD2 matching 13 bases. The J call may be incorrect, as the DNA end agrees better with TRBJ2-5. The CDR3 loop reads CAISEGGLAGRPQTQYF. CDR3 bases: TGTGCCATCAGTGAGGGGGGACTAGCGGGGCGTCCTCAGACCCAGTACTTC.